These 4 T cell receptor beta chains came from one sample sequenced in a study of T cells in Graves' hyperthyroidism and ophthalmopathy. Using RNA transcripts as the source, TCR beta CDR3 regions were amplified. The HTBI set primed first-round TCR CDR3 RT-PCR. TCRdb reprocessed the multiplex PCR reads via MiXCR and lists one record per CDR3 protein. The data hold fewer than 850,000 distinct CDR3 sequences, with approximately 15% observed a single time. What was sequenced was blood. All receptors come from a man over 45 with Graves' hyperthyroidism.

The rearrangement uses TRBV15 and TRBJ2-5; a possible D gene is TRBD2 (5 bases). Germline-derived CDR1 and CDR2 are LNHNV and YYDKDF (reference sequence). Trimming removed 2 bases at V and 4 bases at J, with 8 bases between. The CDR3 extends over 13 amino acids. CDR3 protein: CATSRPGGETQYF. CDR3 DNA sequence: TGTGCCACCAGCAGACCCGGAGGAGAGACCCAGTACTTC. The complete variable domain, with remaining parts taken from reference TRBV15 and TRBJ2-5, reads DAMVIQNPRYQVTQFGKPVTLSCSQTLNHNVMYWYQQKSSQAPKLLFHYYDKDFNNEADTPDNFQSRRPNTSFCFLDIRSPGLGDTAMYLCATSRPGGETQYFGPGTRLLVL.

V and J are TRBV4-1 and TRBJ2-4; D is ambiguous. Germline loops: CDR1 MGHRA, CDR2 YSYEKL. Trimming cost V 1 base and J 5 bases, with 15 bases left between them. The CDR3 covers 16 residues. The chain's CDR3 is CASSQAPVYGENIQYF. CDR3 nucleotides: TGCGCCAGCAGCCAAGCGCCCGTTTATGGGGAAAACATTCAGTACTTC.

The genes are TRBV5-1 and TRBJ2-6; tentatively, D is TRBD1 (6 bases). Germline CDR1 is SGHRS and CDR2 is YFSETQ. Trimming cost V 1 base and J 0 bases, with 8 bases left between them. The CDR3 runs 16 residues. In DNA, the CDR3 is TGCGCCAGCAGCTTGACAGGGAACTCTGGGGCCAACGTCCTGACTTTC. This gives the protein CASSLTGNSGANVLTF.

This sequence joins TRBV27 and TRBJ2-3; TRBD2 matches at 7 bases. V was pared by 5 bases and J by 0 bases, with 8 bases of the junction left unmatched. The CDR3 has 16 residues. The germline V gene has CDR1 MNHEY and CDR2 SMNVEV (reference sequence). DNA of the CDR3: TGTGCCAGCAGTACCCGGCTAGCGGCTAGCACAGATACGCAGTATTTT. Translating gives CASSTRLAASTDTQYF.